The 25 T cell receptor beta chains below come from one sample, sequenced in a study of blood T cell repertoires in COVID-19. The assay was immunoSEQ multiplex PCR, and TCRdb's table has in-frame clones only and misses some. This sample has 100,000 to 150,000 clones, with about 70% found just once. Sequences were obtained from peripheral blood. These receptors were taken from a man aged 55-75 years with acute or convalescent COVID-19.

The V and J genes are TRBV5-8 and TRBJ1-2, with D unclear. Germline lookup yields CDR1 SGHTS and CDR2 YDEGEE. V was pared by 9 bases and J by 5 bases, with 14 bases between. CDR3 length: 12 amino acids. The CDR3: CATSSGRYGYTF. The CDR3 bases are TGTGCCACCTCCTCTGGGCGATATGGCTACACCTTC.

To note about this clone: Other DNA sequences in this sample translate to the same CDR3. The V and J genes are TRBV18 and TRBJ2-3, with 9 positions matching TRBD2. The length of the CDR3 is 17 residues. Trimming cost V 3 bases and J 1 base; bases outside gene matches: 8. Looked up from germline, CDR1 is KGHSH and CDR2 is LQKENI. The CDR3 loop reads CASSPSGLAGGTDTQYF. In DNA form, the CDR3 reads TGTGCCAGCTCACCTTCGGGACTAGCTGGAGGCACAGATACGCAGTATTTT.

The chain employs TRBV20-1 and TRBJ1-1, with D tentatively TRBD1 (5 bases). Trimming stripped 6 bases from V and 1 base from J, with 6 bases between. The V gene's germline CDR1 is DFQATT and CDR2 SNEGSKA (reference sequence). This CDR3 comprises 11 residues. The CDR3 loop is CSAGQNTEAFF. The CDR3, as DNA: TGCAGTGCCGGACAGAACACTGAAGCTTTCTTT.

The chain carries TRBV4-1 and TRBJ2-6; the D gene is possibly TRBD1 (5 bases). Germline CDR1 is MGHRA and CDR2 is YSYEKL. The CDR3 length is 18 residues. The ends were cut back, 3 bases at V and 4 bases at J, with 19 bases in the middle. CDR3 bases: TGCGCCAGCAGCCACCCGGGCCTTAAACAGGCAGGGGCCAACGTCCTGACTTTC. Residues: CASSHPGLKQAGANVLTF.

The chain couples TRBV6-6 to TRBJ2-7; possibly TRBD2 for D (5 bases). V was trimmed by 2 bases and J by 0 bases, leaving 8 bases between them. This CDR3 is 14 amino acids long. Looked up from germline, CDR1 is MNHNY and CDR2 is SVGAGI (reference sequence). The CDR3 sequence is CASSYVGNSYEQYF. The CDR3 coding sequence is TGTGCCAGCAGTTACGTCGGGAACTCCTACGAGCAGTACTTC.

V and J are TRBV11-2 and TRBJ2-7; D may be TRBD2 (8 bases). V dropped 5 bases and J dropped 0 bases, with 17 bases sitting between them. This CDR3 region has 16 residues. The germline V gene encodes CDR1 SGHAT and CDR2 FQNNGV. The CDR3 loop reads CASSPGGGQISYEQYF. The CDR3 DNA follows: TGTGCCAGCAGCCCGGGGGGGGGACAGATCTCCTACGAGCAGTACTTC.

This clone has just a few counts. The chain combines TRBV11-3 with TRBJ2-1, with 8 positions matching TRBD2. Germline V gene data show CDR1 as SGHNT and CDR2 as YENEEA. The CDR3 loop spans 13 amino acids. J gave up 11 bases and V 0 bases, and 3 bases lay outside the gene matches. CDR3 coding DNA: TGTGCCAGCAGCTTAGAAGCGGGAGAGCAGCAGTTCTTC. As protein: CASSLEAGEQQFF.

This clone was detected ten times or more. The chain couples TRBV7-3 to TRBJ2-3; D is unclear. Trimming pared 5 bases from V and 4 bases from J, leaving 10 bases between. The CDR3 covers 13 residues. Germline V gives CDR1 SGHTA, CDR2 FQGTGA. The CDR3 DNA follows: TGTGCCAGCAGCGTTACAGCTCCAGATACGCAGTATTTT. This encodes CASSVTAPDTQYF.

This clone showed up just once. V and J are TRBV4-1 and TRBJ2-1; 13 bases are a match to TRBD2. V lost 0 bases, J lost 7 bases, and 3 bases stayed unmatched. The CDR3 spans 16 residues. Germline-derived CDR1 and CDR2 are MGHRA and YSYEKL. As DNA, the CDR3 is TGCGCCAGCAGCCAAGAACTAGCGGGAGGGCGGAATGAGCAGTTCTTC. Residues: CASSQELAGGRNEQFF.

This clone was recorded only once. The rearrangement links TRBV6-6 to TRBJ1-5, with 12 bases lining up with TRBD1. V was pared by 5 bases and J by 7 bases, with 6 bases of the junction left unmatched. CDR1 is MNHNY and CDR2 is SVGAGI in the germline V gene (reference sequence). This CDR3 spans 15 amino acids. The CDR3 DNA reads as TGTGCCAGCAGTCCCCCGGGACAGGGGGCCCAGCCCCAGCATTTT. It codes for CASSPPGQGAQPQHF.

V gene TRBV6-6 combines with J gene TRBJ2-7, with TRBD2 as a possible D gene (6 bases). Germline CDR1 MNHNY, CDR2 SVGAGI (reference sequence). This CDR3 is 15 amino acids long. Trimming left V 0 bases short and J 4 bases short, with 13 bases between. The DNA of the CDR3 is TGTGCCAGCAGTTACTCGGGGGGAGGCTTTTACGAGCAGTACTTC. This gives the protein CASSYSGGGFYEQYF.

V gene TRBV9 combines with J gene TRBJ2-2; tentatively, D is TRBD2 (6 bases). V lost 1 base and J lost 0, with 13 bases in between. Germline-derived CDR1 and CDR2 are SGDLS and YYNGEE. CDR3 length: 17 amino acids. CDR3 region: CASSVLPGVTNTGELFF. The CDR3, as DNA: TGTGCCAGCAGCGTACTCCCGGGAGTGACGAACACCGGGGAGCTGTTTTTT. The full variable domain, its missing parts supplied by reference TRBV9 and TRBJ2-2, is DSGVTQTPKHLITATGQRVTLRCSPRSGDLSVYWYQQSLDQGLQFLIQYYNGEERAKGNILERFSAQQFPDLHSELNLSSLELGDSALYFCASSVLPGVTNTGELFFGEGSRLTVL.

CDR3 amino acids: CASSLGLASSYNEQFF. In DNA form, the CDR3 reads TGCGCCAGCAGCTTGGGGCTAGCGAGCTCCTACAATGAGCAGTTCTTC. V and J are TRBV5-1 and TRBJ2-1; D may be TRBD2 (6 bases). V was pared by 0 bases and J by 0 bases, with 10 bases between. Germline V gene sequence: CDR1 SGHRS, CDR2 YFSETQ. The CDR3 sequence is 16 residues long.

The chain joins TRBV2 to TRBJ1-6; 8 bases match TRBD1. Trimming at V came to 6 bases and at J to 7 bases, leaving 8 bases not matched to a gene. CDR3 length equals 15 residues. Per the germline V gene, CDR1 is SNHLY and CDR2 is FYNNEI. The CDR3: CASSLFGTGNSPLHF. The CDR3, as DNA: TGTGCCAGCAGCCTATTCGGGACAGGAAATTCACCCCTCCACTTT.

This clone was observed a single time. The chain is built from TRBV14 and TRBJ2-1; 9 bases fit TRBD2. This CDR3 comprises 18 residues. The V segment lost 4 bases and the J segment 7 bases; nucleotides outside the gene matches: 17. The germline CDR1 and CDR2 sequences are SGHDN and FVKESK. CDR3 region: CASSPRPSGTRGGNEQFF. The CDR3 DNA sequence: TGTGCCAGCAGCCCAAGACCTAGCGGGACAAGAGGGGGAAATGAGCAGTTCTTC.

The rearrangement links TRBV12-5 to TRBJ2-3; D call uncertain. The CDR3 contains 13 residues. CDR1 is LGHNT, CDR2 FRNRAP, per germline. Trimming shortened V by 1 base and J by 10 bases, and 12 bases separated the two germline ends. In DNA form, the CDR3 reads TGTGCTAGTGGTTTGGCCCGGAGTGGATCGCAGTATTTT. This sequence encodes CASGLARSGSQYF. Based on the CDR3 plus reference TRBV12-5 and TRBJ2-3, the full variable domain is DARVTQTPRHKVTEMGQEVTMRCQPILGHNTVFWYRQTMMQGLELLAYFRNRAPLDDSGMPKDRFSAEMPDATLATLKIQPSEPRDSAVYFCASGLARSGSQYFGPGTRLTVL.

V usage is TRBV15 and J usage is TRBJ2-7, with D maybe TRBD1 (5 bases). V was cut by 0 bases and J by 6 bases, with 9 bases left in between. This CDR3 comprises 13 residues. Looked up from germline, CDR1 is LNHNV and CDR2 is YYDKDF (reference sequence). CDR3 bases: TGTGCCACCAGCAGAGAGGTGGGGCGCGAGCAGTACTTC. It encodes CATSREVGREQYF.

The gene calls are TRBV7-8 and TRBJ1-6, with D unclear. V lost 1 base, J lost 9 bases, and 10 bases lay in between. CDR1 and CDR2 from the germline V gene are SGHVS and FQNEAQ. The CDR3 length is 14 residues. Here the CDR3 DNA reads TGTGCCAGCAGCTTAGGGCTAGATACTTCACCCCTCCACTTT. Its protein product is CASSLGLDTSPLHF.

CDR3 DNA: TGTGCCAGCAGCGTCCAGACAGGGGGAGTCACTGAAGCTTTCTTT. It yields the protein CASSVQTGGVTEAFF. The gene calls are TRBV9 and TRBJ1-1; 9 positions agree with TRBD1. Germline V gene data show CDR1 as SGDLS and CDR2 as YYNGEE. The CDR3 runs to 15 residues. J gave up 4 bases and V 2 bases, and 6 bases lay outside the gene matches.

The V call is TRBV7-2, the J call TRBJ1-5, with TRBD1 matching 10 bases. This CDR3 has 15 amino acids. Germline V lookup: CDR1 SGHTA, CDR2 FQGNSA. With 6 bases clipped from V and 6 bases from J, the junction kept 8 bases outside the gene matches. The CDR3 nucleotides read TGTGCCAGCAGTTTTGACAGGGGGCCTGGTCAGCCCCAGCATTTT. Translation gives CASSFDRGPGQPQHF.

The chain couples TRBV4-1 to TRBJ2-1; TRBD2 matches 12 bases. Germline CDR1 MGHRA, CDR2 YSYEKL. Losses at the gene ends were 3 bases for V and 7 bases for J; bases not matched to a gene: 7. The CDR3 covers 16 residues. CDR3 coding DNA: TGCGCCAGCAGCCAGCTGACTAGCGGGAGTCGTAATGAGCAGTTCTTC. It translates to CASSQLTSGSRNEQFF.

The chain joins TRBV25-1 to TRBJ1-5, with 7 bases fitting TRBD1. The V gene's germline CDR1 is MGHDK and CDR2 SYGVNS. This CDR3 comprises 12 residues. J lost 4 bases, V lost 8 bases, and 2 bases had no gene match. CDR3 bases: TGTGCCAGCGGGACAGCTAATCAGCCCCAGCATTTT. This encodes CASGTANQPQHF.

The chain has TRBV2 and TRBJ2-2; perhaps TRBD2 as D (6 bases). The CDR3 is 15 residues long. Trimming took 8 bases from V and 1 from J, leaving 14 bases between them. Per germline, CDR1 SNHLY and CDR2 FYNNEI. CDR3 sequence: CASRGAGRNTGELFF. The CDR3 DNA is TGTGCCAGCCGAGGAGCGGGCCGGAACACCGGGGAGCTGTTTTTT.

The chain couples TRBV11-1 to TRBJ1-5, with D possibly TRBD1 on 6 matching bases. V was shortened by 4 bases and J by 4 bases, with 8 bases between the two germline ends. Germline CDR1 SGHAT, CDR2 FQDESV (reference sequence). The CDR3 extends over 13 amino acids. CDR3 residues: CASSSDRNQPQHF. The CDR3 DNA reads TGTGCCAGCAGCTCCGACAGGAATCAGCCCCAGCATTTT.

The CDR3 protein is CASSRGSSGANVLTF. DNA for the CDR3: TGTGCCAGTAGCAGGGGGAGCTCTGGGGCCAACGTCCTGACTTTC. This chain joins TRBV19 and TRBJ2-6, with 7 bases fitting TRBD1. Germline loops: CDR1 LNHDA, CDR2 SQIVND (reference sequence). The CDR3 sequence is 15 residues long. J was trimmed by 0 bases and V by 6 bases; bases with no gene match: 2.